Presented here are 7 T cell receptor beta chains from one specimen sequenced in a study of T-cell memory formation after mild COVID-19. One entry per CDR3 protein, called by TCRdb with MiXCR from the 5' RACE reads. The sample consists of approximately 270,000 distinct CDR3 sequences, 15% to 20% of them appearing once. Material: PBMCs or a T cell subset sorted from them (not recorded which). These TCRs come from a man aged 18 to 29 who had mild COVID-19 (a few samples of this study predate the infection). Cell type and time point are not known.

This clonotype was picked up a small number of times. J is TRBJ1-3 and V is TRBV5-1; weak D call: TRBD1 (6 bases). The CDR3 totals 15 residues. The germline gives CDR1 SGHRS, CDR2 YFSETQ. V lost 5 bases to trimming and J lost 0 bases, with 12 bases between them. CDR3 in amino acids: CASSPGQTSGNTIYF. Written as DNA, the CDR3 is TGCGCCAGCAGTCCGGGACAAACCTCTGGAAACACCATATATTTT. The full variable domain, completed using reference TRBV5-1 and TRBJ1-3, is KAGVTQTPRYLIKTRGQQVTLSCSPISGHRSVSWYQQTPGQGLQFLFEYFSETQRNKGNFPGRFSGRQFSNSRSEMNVSTLELGDSALYLCASSPGQTSGNTIYFGEGSWLTVV.

This clonotype has only a few counts. V and J are TRBV12-3 or TRBV12-4 and TRBJ2-5; D ambiguous. V dropped 4 bases and J dropped 0 bases, with 6 bases sitting between them. The CDR3 has 13 residues. CDR3 region: CASSSRDQETQYF. Written as DNA, the CDR3 is TGTGCCAGCAGTTCAAGGGACCAAGAGACCCAGTACTTC.

The chain combines TRBV7-2 with TRBJ1-1; tentative D call: TRBD1 (5 bases). This CDR3 is 14 amino acids long. The germline gives CDR1 SGHTA, CDR2 FQGNSA. Trimming cost V 2 bases and J 6 bases, with 13 bases left between them. The CDR3 bases are TGTGCCAGCAGCTTAAAGGTGACAGTTCCTGAAGCTTTCTTT. The encoded protein is CASSLKVTVPEAFF.

This clonotype came up a few times. The rearrangement uses TRBV7-9 and TRBJ1-1; D remains ambiguous. Germline values: CDR1 SEHNR, CDR2 FQNEAQ (reference sequence). This CDR3 comprises 14 residues. V gave up 2 bases and J gave up 3 bases, with 10 bases separating them. This CDR3 is CASSLYIGDTEAFF. CDR3 DNA: TGTGCCAGCAGCTTATATATAGGAGACACTGAAGCTTTCTTT.

This clonotype was seen a handful of times. This chain connects TRBV10-3 to TRBJ2-5, with D unresolved. The germline CDR1 and CDR2 sequences are ENHRY and SYGVKD. V lost 10 bases to trimming and J lost 5 bases, with 11 bases between them. This CDR3 comprises 11 residues. CDR3 sequence: CATGQVETQYF. The CDR3 DNA reads as TGTGCCACGGGCCAAGTCGAGACCCAGTACTTC.

This clonotype was observed a few times. This chain joins TRBV5-1 and TRBJ2-3; no clear D gene. The V end lost 2 bases, the J end lost 0 bases, and 10 bases lay between the germline ends. This CDR3 has 15 amino acids. Germline assignment: CDR1 SGHRS and CDR2 YFSETQ. The DNA of the CDR3 is TGCGCCAGCAGCTTTCCTGGAACTAGCACAGATACGCAGTATTTT. This translates into CASSFPGTSTDTQYF.

This clonotype was picked up many times. V and J are TRBV14 and TRBJ2-1; no clear D. V lost 1 base and J 8 bases, leaving 15 bases between the germline ends. CDR3 length: 15 amino acids. Germline CDR1 SGHDN, CDR2 FVKESK. The CDR3 sequence: CASSQGAVDWDEQFF. The CDR3 DNA follows: TGTGCCAGCAGCCAAGGGGCCGTGGATTGGGATGAGCAGTTCTTC.